A selection of T cell receptor beta chains follows, all from one sample in a study of vaccination effects on CD4 cells after COVID-19. These TCRs are of unknown antigen specificity. Assay used: immunoSEQ multiplex PCR; TCRdb lists only in-frame clones, some missing. The sample has roughly 26,000 clones; about four fifths are singletons. Source: CD4+ T cells from PBMCs cultured with HCoV-NL63 spike peptides, taken before COVID-19 vaccination. Receptors originate from a human donor who had a prior SARS-CoV-2 infection. Both conserved end residues are part of each CDR3. The D gene is left open where the match is weak. Size values are once, few and many counts, or a class for expanded clones, and some rows have none.

TRBJ2-3 - TRBV19 - CASSIQVGTDTQYF TGTGCCAGTAGTATTCAGGTCGGCACAGATACGCAGTATTTT
TRBJ1-2 - TRBV19 - CASSSGGASVGYTF TGTGCCAGTAGTTCAGGTGGTGCGTCTGTTGGCTACACCTTC
TRBJ2-7 - TRBV5-4 TRBD1 CASSDTGGPREQYF TGTGCCAGCAGCGACACAGGGGGCCCGCGCGAGCAGTACTTC
TRBJ2-2 few TRBV5-1 - CASSLRSAGGTTGELFF TGCGCCAGCAGCTTGAGGTCAGCAGGTGGGACCACCGGGGAGCTGTTTTTT
TRBJ2-5 - TRBV18 TRBD2 CASSPGLAGIGYQETQYF TGTGCCAGCTCACCGGGACTAGCGGGGATTGGGTACCAAGAGACCCAGTACTTC
TRBJ2-1 - TRBV9 - CASSASPGETNEQFF TGTGCCAGCAGCGCCTCCCCGGGGGAGACAAATGAGCAGTTCTTC
TRBJ1-1 - TRBV2 TRBD1 CASSPTWAGGTEAFF TGTGCCAGCAGCCCTACGTGGGCAGGGGGCACTGAAGCTTTCTTT
TRBJ1-6 - TRBV28 TRBD1 CASSSPGQGAGSYNSPLHF TGTGCCAGCAGTTCCCCTGGGCAGGGGGCCGGGTCCTATAATTCACCCCTCCACTTT
TRBJ2-1 once TRBV7-9 TRBD1 CASSLFLGGSDEQFF TGTGCCAGCAGCTTATTTTTAGGGGGCAGCGATGAGCAGTTCTTC
TRBJ1-2 - TRBV6-5 TRBD1 CASSPTGGNYGYTF TGTGCCAGCAGTCCAACAGGGGGCAACTATGGCTACACCTTC
TRBJ2-7 - TRBV20-1 - CSASGRRAYEQYF TGCAGTGCTAGTGGGCGGAGAGCCTACGAGCAGTACTTC
TRBJ2-7 - TRBV2 TRBD1 CASGPDRGTLSYEQYF TGTGCCAGTGGCCCCGACAGGGGTACTTTATCCTACGAGCAGTACTTC
TRBJ2-5 - TRBV5-1 - CASSLQETQYF TGCGCCAGCAGCCTCCAAGAGACCCAGTACTTC
TRBJ2-5 - TRBV24-1 - CATSDPARGAGETQYF TGTGCCACCAGTGATCCGGCCAGGGGGGCGGGAGAGACCCAGTACTTC
TRBJ2-7 - TRBV11-2 TRBD2 CASSSTSGSYEQYF TGTGCCAGCAGCTCGACTAGCGGGAGCTACGAGCAGTACTTC
TRBJ2-2 few TRBV5-6 - CASMLSSYGGELFF TGTGCCAGCATGCTCTCATCCTATGGCGGGGAGCTGTTTTTT
TRBJ2-2 once TRBV23-1 - CASSHRYGSFPGELFF TGCGCCAGCAGTCATCGGTACGGGAGTTTTCCCGGGGAGCTGTTTTTT
TRBJ2-3 - TRBV2 TRBD2 CASSEARLHRPLAGFREQYF TGTGCCAGCAGTGAAGCGCGATTACACAGGCCACTAGCGGGGTTTAGGGAGCAGTATTTT
TRBJ2-7 - TRBV6-2/TRBV6-3 TRBD1 CASSSGQGNLEQYF TGTGCCAGCAGTTCCGGACAGGGGAACCTCGAGCAGTACTTC
TRBJ2-3 - TRBV4-2 TRBD2 CASSQELPGTSGDTQYF TGTGCCAGCAGCCAAGAACTTCCCGGGACTAGCGGAGATACGCAGTATTTT
TRBJ2-1 few TRBV7-7 - CASSLTAGANEQFF TGTGCTAGCAGCTTAACAGCGGGCGCAAATGAGCAGTTCTTC
TRBJ2-6 - TRBV6-9 - CASPMFYILTASGANVLTF TGTGCCAGTCCGATGTTTTACATCCTTACAGCCTCTGGGGCCAACGTCCTGACTTTC
TRBJ2-6 - TRBV5-1 - CASSSSGASGANVLTF TGCGCCAGCAGTTCGTCAGGGGCCTCTGGGGCCAACGTCCTGACTTTC
TRBJ1-1 - TRBV4-3 - CASSQGGQRNMNTEAFF TGCGCCAGCAGCCAAGGTGGACAGCGTAACATGAACACTGAAGCTTTCTTT
TRBJ2-4 - TRBV15 - CATSRGGGGENIQYF TGTGCCACCAGCAGAGGGGGAGGGGGCGAAAACATTCAGTACTTC
TRBJ2-7 few TRBV10-3 TRBD1 CAIRERTGGLEQYF TGTGCCATCAGGGAAAGGACAGGGGGGCTCGAGCAGTACTTC
TRBJ2-1 - TRBV28 - CASTQRPGDPSYNEQFF TGTGCCAGCACCCAACGCCCCGGGGACCCCTCGTACAATGAGCAGTTCTTC
TRBJ2-3 - TRBV11-3 - CASSPDTSPDTQYF TGTGCCAGCAGCCCGGACACTAGTCCAGATACGCAGTATTTT
TRBJ2-5 - TRBV15 - CATSRDTLGTQYF TGTGCCACCAGCAGAGATACGTTGGGGACCCAGTACTTC
TRBJ2-1 - TRBV4-3 - CASSQTWGSEYNEQFF TGCGCCAGCAGCCAAACTTGGGGCAGCGAATACAATGAGCAGTTCTTC
TRBJ1-5 - TRBV12-5 - CASRQDNQPQHF TGTGCTAGCCGCCAGGACAATCAGCCCCAGCATTTT
TRBJ2-5 few TRBV5-4 - CASSQPETGGETQYF TGTGCCAGCAGCCAACCGGAGACCGGCGGGGAGACCCAGTACTTC
TRBJ2-2 few TRBV18 TRBD1 CASSPLTGGSNTGELFF TGTGCCAGCTCACCACTGACAGGGGGGTCGAACACCGGGGAGCTGTTTTTT
TRBJ1-2 - TRBV5-1 TRBD1 CASSLAPGQNYGYTF TGCGCCAGCAGCTTAGCACCGGGACAGAACTATGGCTACACCTTC
TRBJ2-3 - TRBV11-2 TRBD2 CASSQDPSGRGTDTQYF TGTGCCAGCAGCCAAGACCCCAGCGGGAGAGGCACAGATACGCAGTATTTT
TRBJ1-1 - TRBV27 - CASTPRGFTEAFF TGTGCCAGCACCCCCCGGGGTTTCACTGAAGCTTTCTTT
TRBJ2-5 - TRBV5-1 TRBD2 CASSIAGSQETQYF TGCGCCAGCAGCATAGCGGGGAGCCAAGAGACCCAGTACTTC
TRBJ1-2 once TRBV28 - CASRPPEFYGYTF TGTGCCAGCAGACCTCCAGAATTCTATGGCTACACCTTC
TRBJ2-1 - TRBV11-2 - CASSLDRVNEQFF TGTGCCAGCAGCTTAGACAGGGTCAATGAGCAGTTCTTC
TRBJ1-1 - TRBV10-3 - CAISNVPGTEAFF TGTGCCATCAGTAACGTGCCTGGCACTGAAGCTTTCTTT
TRBJ2-3 - TRBV19 TRBD2 CASSILAGGKADTQYF TGTGCCAGTAGTATACTGGCGGGAGGGAAGGCTGATACGCAGTATTTT
TRBJ2-3 - TRBV5-1 - CASSPQTSSHTQYF TGCGCCAGCAGCCCACAGACTAGTAGTCATACGCAGTATTTT
TRBJ1-1 few TRBV19 TRBD1 CASSIDGGRGSEAFF TGTGCCAGTAGTATAGATGGGGGCAGGGGGTCTGAAGCTTTCTTT
TRBJ1-4 - TRBV21-1 - CASSKESGGSNEKLFF TGTGCCAGCAGCAAGGAGTCGGGTGGGTCTAATGAAAAACTGTTTTTT
TRBJ2-7 - TRBV5-6 TRBD1 CASSLAGGQGAYEQYF TGTGCCAGCAGCTTGGCCGGGGGACAGGGGGCATACGAGCAGTACTTC
TRBJ2-7 - TRBV28 - CASTGEGGAYEQYF TGTGCCAGCACGGGCGAGGGTGGGGCCTACGAGCAGTACTTC
TRBJ2-3 - TRBV5-1 - CASSPRGEFRADTQYF TGCGCCAGCAGCCCCCGCGGGGAGTTTAGGGCAGATACGCAGTATTTT
TRBJ2-6 - TRBV25-1 - CASRRDNGGNVLTF TGTGCCAGCAGAAGGGACAACGGAGGCAACGTCCTGACTTTC